These 24 T cell receptor beta chains originate from one sample sequenced in a study of cytomegalovirus exposure and HLA in healthy donors. The PCR made use of 60 Vbeta and 13 Jbeta primers. Only in-frame clones appear in the TCRdb table, and some are missing; sequencing was by immunoSEQ multiplex PCR. This sample's clone table lists about 160,000 clones. Sequencing used PBMCs. The receptors derive from a woman aged 60-70 years in good health and CMV-seronegative.

This chain uses TRBV4-3 with TRBJ2-3; 8 bases match TRBD1. The CDR3 length is 16 residues. Germline CDR1 reads LGHNA; CDR2 reads YSLEER. After removal of 0 bases from V and 8 bases from J, the junction contained 10 bases not matched to a gene. The CDR3 region is CASSQEGGQGVATQYF. The CDR3 bases are TGCGCCAGCAGCCAAGAAGGCGGACAGGGTGTTGCTACGCAGTATTTT.

Concerning this clone: Within the sample, other DNA sequences also encode this same CDR3. The CDR3 nucleotides read TGCGCCAGCAGCTTCGGCGGGAGAGAGACCCAGTACTTC. It codes for CASSFGGRETQYF. The chain employs TRBV5-1 and TRBJ2-5; 7 nucleotides line up with TRBD2. The CDR3 length is 13 residues. In germline, CDR1 is SGHRS, CDR2 YFSETQ. V was pared by 2 bases and J by 4 bases, with 2 bases of the junction left unmatched.

The V call is TRBV5-5, the J call TRBJ1-1; possibly TRBD1 for D (6 bases). CDR3 length: 13 residues. V lost 7 bases and J lost 4, with 14 bases in between. Germline loops: CDR1 SGHKS, CDR2 YYEKEE (reference sequence). The CDR3 DNA sequence: TGTGCCAGCGTTCCTAGGGGGGGCACTGAAGCTTTCTTT. As protein: CASVPRGGTEAFF.

This sequence joins TRBV13 and TRBJ1-2; D may be TRBD1 (6 bases). CDR1 and CDR2 from the germline V gene are PRHDT and FYEKMQ (reference sequence). The CDR3 extends over 14 amino acids. Deletions cut 5 bases from V and 2 bases from J, with 12 bases between. The CDR3 reads CASSRGAENYGYTF. CDR3 DNA sequence: TGTGCCAGCAGCCGGGGGGCAGAGAACTATGGCTACACCTTC. The variable domain in full, completed from reference TRBV13 and TRBJ1-2, reads AAGVIQSPRHLIKEKRETATLKCYPIPRHDTVYWYQQGPGQDPQFLISFYEKMQSDKGSIPDRFSAQQFSDYHSELNMSSLELGDSALYFCASSRGAENYGYTFGSGTRLTVV.

The chain employs TRBV2 and TRBJ2-3; D might be TRBD2 (6 bases). This CDR3 comprises 14 residues. Germline-derived CDR1 and CDR2 are SNHLY and FYNNEI. The germline V and J ends were trimmed by 6 bases and 1 base, with 11 bases remaining between them. The CDR3 nucleotides are TGTGCCAGCAGGATCGGCGGGGGCACAGATACGCAGTATTTT. Translation: CASRIGGGTDTQYF.

J is TRBJ2-7 and V is TRBV7-2, with D unresolved. Germline assignment: CDR1 SGHTA and CDR2 FQGNSA. This CDR3 comprises 14 residues. Deletions cut 5 bases from V and 6 bases from J, with 17 bases between. CDR3 bases: TGTGCCAGCAGCCCCTCGTTATTAGCTTTCGAGCAGTACTTC. Translation gives CASSPSLLAFEQYF. The complete variable domain, with remaining parts taken from reference TRBV7-2 and TRBJ2-7, reads GAGVSQSPSNKVTEKGKDVELRCDPISGHTALYWYRQSLGQGLEFLIYFQGNSAPDKSGLPSDRFSAERTGGSVSTLTIQRTQQEDSAVYLCASSPSLLAFEQYFGPGTRLTVT.

The gene calls are TRBV10-3 and TRBJ2-3; 7 nucleotides match TRBD2. The trim removed 8 bases at V and 3 bases at J, leaving 8 bases unmatched. Per germline, CDR1 ENHRY and CDR2 SYGVKD. The CDR3 runs 14 residues. CDR3 coding DNA: TGTGCCATCGCTAGCGGAGGAGAAACAGATACGCAGTATTTT. This encodes CAIASGGETDTQYF.

The V gene is TRBV6-1, the J gene TRBJ2-3; TRBD2 matches at 9 bases. The CDR3 consists of 16 residues. V gave up 1 base and J gave up 2 bases; unmatched junction bases: 4. Germline lookup yields CDR1 MNHNS and CDR2 SASEGT. The CDR3 DNA reads as TGTGCCAGCAGTGAAGAACTAGCGGGTTTCACAGATACGCAGTATTTT. Translation: CASSEELAGFTDTQYF.

Turning to this clone: The same CDR3 arises from other DNA sequences in this sample as well. V gene TRBV5-1 combines with J gene TRBJ1-4; possibly TRBD1 for D (6 bases). Germline V gives CDR1 SGHRS, CDR2 YFSETQ. The length of the CDR3 is 14 residues. The ends were cut back, 3 bases at V and 4 bases at J, with 10 bases in the middle. The CDR3 sequence is CASSSGQNNEKLFF. The CDR3 DNA is TGCGCCAGCAGCTCCGGACAGAATAATGAAAAACTGTTTTTT.

The rearrangement links TRBV18 to TRBJ1-2, with 11 bases fitting TRBD1. V shed 10 bases, J shed 3 bases, and the junction held 10 bases outside the gene matches. Germline V gene data show CDR1 as KGHSH and CDR2 as LQKENI. The CDR3 has 15 residues. CDR3 amino acids: CATHGQGAPDYGYTF. The DNA of the CDR3 is TGTGCCACCCACGGACAGGGGGCACCCGACTATGGCTACACCTTC.

The chain carries TRBV6-1 and TRBJ1-6; 8 nucleotides match TRBD1. V gave up 9 bases and J gave up 3 bases; unmatched junction bases: 7. Germline V gene lookup returns CDR1 MNHNS and CDR2 SASEGT. CDR3 size: 15 residues. CDR3 region: CASHRGAVYNSPLHF. The CDR3 region has the DNA TGTGCCAGTCACAGGGGGGCGGTCTATAATTCACCCCTCCACTTT.

As regards this clone: The junction and the germline gene differ at one end; a read error may be behind it. This sequence joins TRBV5-1 and TRBJ2-5, with 7 nucleotides matching TRBD2. The CDR3 has 14 amino acids. Germline CDR1 SGHRS, CDR2 YFSETQ. The DNA for the CDR3 is TGCGCCAGCACCTTGGGGGGGGGACAAGAGACCCAGTACTTC. This encodes CASTLGGGQETQYF.

The rearrangement links TRBV19 to TRBJ2-7, with 9 bases matching TRBD1. Germline V lookup: CDR1 LNHDA, CDR2 SQIVND (reference sequence). The CDR3 covers 14 residues. Trimming cost V 10 bases and J 6 bases; bases outside gene matches: 13. The CDR3 sequence: CATSAGTGSTEQYF. In nucleotides, the CDR3 is TGTGCCACCTCGGCCGGGACAGGGTCGACCGAGCAGTACTTC.

J is TRBJ2-2 and V is TRBV11-3; 8 bases match TRBD2. The CDR3 has 14 residues. Germline V lookup: CDR1 SGHNT, CDR2 YENEEA. The J segment lost 6 bases and the V segment lost 6 bases, leaving 6 bases of the junction unmatched. The CDR3 region has the DNA TGTGCCAGCAGACAGAACGGGGGGGCCGGGGAGCTGTTTTTT. Translation gives CASRQNGGAGELFF. The variable domain in full, with the rest retrieved from reference TRBV11-3 and TRBJ2-2, is EAGVVQSPRYKIIEKKQPVAFWCNPISGHNTLYWYLQNLGQGPELLIRYENEEAVDDSQLPKDRFSAERLKGVDSTLKIQPAELGDSAVYLCASRQNGGAGELFFGEGSRLTVL.

The chain recombines TRBV29-1 with TRBJ2-5, with TRBD2 matching 7 bases. Per germline, CDR1 SQVTM and CDR2 ANQGSEA. The length of the CDR3 is 14 residues. With V trimmed by 3 bases and J by 5 bases, 9 bases remained unmatched. This chain's CDR3 is CSVDYREAGETQYF. The CDR3 DNA reads TGCAGCGTTGATTATCGGGAGGCGGGGGAGACCCAGTACTTC.

The chain employs TRBV14 and TRBJ1-1; D is perhaps TRBD1 (6 bases). V lost 5 bases and J 1 base, leaving 14 bases between the germline ends. The CDR3 contains 15 residues. The germline V gene encodes CDR1 SGHDN and CDR2 FVKESK. As DNA, the CDR3 is TGTGCCAGCAGCGCATACAGGGTCGCGAACACTGAAGCTTTCTTT. Its translation is CASSAYRVANTEAFF.

V and J are TRBV19 and TRBJ2-3; D not certain. V lost 6 bases, J lost 3 bases, and 16 bases lay in between. This CDR3 has 15 amino acids. Germline-derived CDR1 and CDR2 are LNHDA and SQIVND (reference sequence). The CDR3: CASRGSTKTTDTQYF. In DNA form, the CDR3 reads TGTGCCAGTAGGGGTTCCACTAAAACAACAGATACGCAGTATTTT.

The gene calls are TRBV7-9 and TRBJ2-3; 9 nucleotides agree with TRBD2. Germline V CDR1 and CDR2: SEHNR, FQNEAQ (reference sequence). This CDR3 spans 16 amino acids. V lost 0 bases to trimming and J lost 4 bases; unmatched junction nucleotides: 5. The CDR3 loop is CASSLALAGSADTQYF. CDR3 coding DNA: TGTGCCAGCAGCTTAGCGCTAGCGGGGAGTGCAGATACGCAGTATTTT.

V usage is TRBV10-3 and J usage is TRBJ2-7, with 9 bases fitting TRBD1. CDR1 and CDR2 from the germline V gene are ENHRY and SYGVKD. The ends lost 3 bases at V and 5 bases at J; junction bases unmatched: 8. There are 15 residues in the CDR3. The CDR3 DNA follows: TGTGCCATCAGTGACTGGGACAGGGAAAGTGACGAGCAGTACTTC. This translates into CAISDWDRESDEQYF.

This sequence joins TRBV7-9 and TRBJ1-1, with 8 bases aligning to TRBD1. The CDR3 has 13 amino acids. With 7 bases clipped from V and 5 bases from J, the junction kept 6 bases outside the gene matches. Germline CDR1 and CDR2: SEHNR and FQNEAQ (reference sequence). The CDR3 sequence: CASTSGGRTEAFF. CDR3 bases: TGTGCCAGCACGTCAGGGGGCCGGACTGAAGCTTTCTTT.

The rearrangement uses TRBV7-7 and TRBJ2-2; D perhaps matches TRBD2 (5 bases). V lost 1 base, J lost 6 bases, and 9 bases lay in between. CDR3 length equals 14 residues. Germline V gene sequence: CDR1 SSHAT, CDR2 FNYEAQ (reference sequence). Here the CDR3 reads CASSLDPEAGELFF. The CDR3 DNA sequence: TGTGCCAGCAGCTTAGATCCGGAGGCCGGGGAGCTGTTTTTT.

V gene TRBV18 combines with J gene TRBJ2-7; 8 nucleotides match TRBD1. CDR1 KGHSH and CDR2 LQKENI come from the germline V gene. This CDR3 comprises 16 residues. V dropped 7 bases and J dropped 1; count of bases not matched to a gene: 12. The CDR3 sequence: CASLATGGLGSYEQYF. CDR3 bases: TGTGCCAGCTTGGCAACAGGGGGTTTGGGGTCCTACGAGCAGTACTTC.

V usage is TRBV30 and J usage is TRBJ1-5, with TRBD1 matching 7 bases. Germline CDR1 reads GTSNPN; CDR2 reads SVGIG (reference sequence). CDR3 length: 18 amino acids. J was trimmed by 5 bases and V by 0 bases; bases with no gene match: 16. The CDR3 region has the DNA TGTGCCTGGAGTGTAGAAAGAGCCACTAGACAGGGCTATCAGCCCCAGCATTTT. Amino acids: CAWSVERATRQGYQPQHF.

The rearrangement joins TRBV6-1 to TRBJ2-7; TRBD1 is a possible D gene (6 bases). The CDR3 spans 12 residues. V was shortened by 8 bases and J by 2 bases, with 10 bases between the two germline ends. CDR1 and CDR2 (germline): MNHNS, SASEGT. The CDR3 here is CASGTGTYEQYF. The CDR3 coding sequence is TGTGCCAGCGGAACAGGGACCTACGAGCAGTACTTC.